A selection of T cell receptor beta chains follows, all from one sample in a study of T cell changes during pregnancy in multiple sclerosis. Clones were sequenced by immunoSEQ multiplex PCR, and TCRdb holds only the in-frame ones, with some missing. Of some 60,000 clones in the sample, roughly nine tenths were seen once. This specimen consisted of CD4+ T cells from peripheral blood mononuclear cells, obtained in the third trimester of pregnancy. These receptors all stem from a female donor with multiple sclerosis, enrolled in a pregnancy study. The conserved cysteine and the conserved F or W are not part of the CDR3 here. The D gene is left open where the match is weak. The size of a clone is reported for some rows only, either as once, few or many, or as a class for expanded clones.

j_call clone_size d_call v_call cdr3_aa
TRBJ1-6 NA TRBD1 TRBV6-1 ASSPGQEPWSPLH
TRBJ2-7 NA TRBD2 TRBV7-9 ASSLDPGTSGRYEQY
TRBJ2-1 NA TRBD1 TRBV6-6 ASSYEGQGANEQF
TRBJ2-3 NA TRBD2 TRBV27 ASSDTSGHTDTQY
TRBJ2-5 NA TRBD1 TRBV30 AWSVGGQGETQY
TRBJ1-2 NA NA TRBV2 ASGQVREDGYT
TRBJ2-5 NA NA TRBV14 ASSLQGPETQY
TRBJ1-1 NA NA TRBV25-1 ASSDSTQANTEAF
TRBJ1-1 NA NA TRBV7-2 ASSPDGRRTEAF
TRBJ1-2 few TRBD1 TRBV11-2 ASSEYRGRDYGYT
TRBJ2-7 NA NA TRBV6-6 ASSSLTRRSDYEQY
TRBJ2-7 NA NA TRBV7-9 ASSPLQSSYEQY
TRBJ2-7 NA NA TRBV18 ASSPSWASSYEQY
TRBJ2-5 NA TRBD1 TRBV19 ASSMGDRERETQY
TRBJ2-1 once NA TRBV12-5 ASGLQLNEQF
TRBJ2-7 NA TRBD1 TRBV14 ASSYRTGGDEQY
TRBJ2-7 once NA TRBV12-5 ASGLAGNIQTYEQY
TRBJ1-1 NA NA TRBV10-2 ASSEDSYTEAF
TRBJ2-1 NA NA TRBV30 ASSGNYNEQF
TRBJ1-3 NA NA TRBV7-2 ASSLRGGGLAGNTIY
TRBJ2-3 NA TRBD2 TRBV19 ASGRGVGTDTQY
TRBJ1-5 NA NA TRBV19 ASSSNLMGRLTIDNQPQH
TRBJ2-7 NA TRBD2 TRBV6-5 ASSLSGRNEQY
TRBJ2-7 NA NA TRBV19 ASSPGTTYEQY
TRBJ1-3 NA TRBD1 TRBV18 ASSSGTGHSGNTIY
TRBJ2-3 NA TRBD2 TRBV6-1 ASSDRPSGPRTDTQY
TRBJ1-5 NA TRBD1 TRBV5-5 ASSLQGAILEGQPQH
TRBJ2-2 NA NA TRBV4-3 ASSRRAGKDTGELF
TRBJ1-3 NA NA TRBV4-3 ASSQDFIGNTIY
TRBJ2-1 NA TRBD2 TRBV4-2 ASSQKRASGYNEQF
TRBJ2-6 NA NA TRBV7-3 ASSSTSSGANVLT
TRBJ2-2 NA NA TRBV5-1 ASSLVRSRSARGGELF
TRBJ2-5 once NA TRBV6-1 ARIPGTQETQY
TRBJ1-1 NA TRBD1 TRBV27 ASSSIPGQGMPEAF
TRBJ2-5 NA NA TRBV7-2 ASSLAPAGYETQY
TRBJ2-2 NA NA TRBV7-9 ASTLGSLNTGELF
TRBJ1-1 once TRBD1 TRBV19 ASSLRDRGFQNTEAF
TRBJ2-1 NA NA TRBV11-2 ASRSLQNEQF
TRBJ1-4 NA NA TRBV7-9 ASSLRREGEKLF
TRBJ2-1 NA TRBD2 TRBV14 ASSHSLELAEPGDEQF
TRBJ1-1 few NA TRBV30 AWTHSNQAF
TRBJ2-2 NA TRBD2 TRBV7-9 ASSFPGGGTGELF
TRBJ1-2 NA TRBD1 TRBV19 ASSTISGTGDYGYT
TRBJ2-3 NA NA TRBV6-5 ASSYSPQSSTDTQY
TRBJ1-5 few TRBD1 TRBV30 AWSRTGVSNQPQH
TRBJ2-7 NA TRBD1 TRBV10-3 AISPGQGDHEQY
TRBJ2-5 NA NA TRBV14 ASSHEETQY
TRBJ2-7 NA NA TRBV30 ASTQLQGPPYEQY
TRBJ1-2 NA NA TRBV19 ASRVQGRYGYT
TRBJ2-1 NA TRBD2 TRBV5-8 ASSLQGTSGGYNEQF
TRBJ2-7 NA NA TRBV28 ASSPPGYEQY
TRBJ1-5 once NA TRBV27 ASSNPRVGQPQH
TRBJ2-2 NA NA TRBV30 AWDRLNTGELF
TRBJ1-5 NA TRBD1 TRBV6-5 ASSATQGAMEPQH
TRBJ1-6 NA TRBD1 TRBV10-3 AISESGGASYNSPLH